The next 8 T cell receptor beta chains were all read from a single sample in a study of glioma-infiltrating T cells. Using RNA template, CDR3s of TCR alpha and beta were amplified with iRepertoire arm-PCR. TCRdb ran MiXCR on the multiplex PCR reads and lists one entry per CDR3 protein. The sample records approximately 120,000 distinct CDR3 sequences, about 25% being singletons. Sequencing was performed on glioma tissue, nonneoplastic brain tissue, or PBMCs (not recorded which). The source is a human donor with low-grade glioma or glioblastoma, undergoing nonglioma brain surgery, or in good health (not recorded which).

This clonotype was detected many times. The CDR3, as DNA: TGTGCCAGCAGCTTAAGGAGGGGCACAGATACGCAGTATTTT. The encoded protein is CASSLRRGTDTQYF. The V call is TRBV7-2, the J call TRBJ2-3; D possibly corresponds to TRBD2 (6 bases). Trimming took 2 bases from V and 1 from J, leaving 7 bases between them. The CDR3 covers 14 residues. The germline V gene has CDR1 SGHTA and CDR2 FQGNSA. The variable domain in full, completed from reference TRBV7-2 and TRBJ2-3, reads GAGVSQSPSNKVTEKGKDVELRCDPISGHTALYWYRQSLGQGLEFLIYFQGNSAPDKSGLPSDRFSAERTGGSVSTLTIQRTQQEDSAVYLCASSLRRGTDTQYFGPGTRLTVL.

This clonotype was detected ten times or more. The V and J genes are TRBV5-1 and TRBJ1-1; D is perhaps TRBD1 (5 bases). This CDR3 comprises 15 residues. CDR1 and CDR2 from the germline V gene are SGHRS and YFSETQ. Between the trimmed V and J ends, which lost 0 bases and 7 bases, there was a span of 16 bases. In DNA form, the CDR3 reads TGCGCCAGCAGCTTGGTCGAACCTGCGGGGGGTGAAGCTTTCTTT. As protein: CASSLVEPAGGEAFF.

The table lists this clonotype with many counts. J is TRBJ1-1 and V is TRBV4-1; 8 positions agree with TRBD1. The V gene's germline CDR1 is MGHRA and CDR2 YSYEKL. The trim removed 4 bases at V and 10 bases at J, leaving 8 bases unmatched. The CDR3 contains 13 residues. The CDR3 is CASSPQGANGAFF. In nucleotides, the CDR3 is TGCGCCAGCAGCCCTCAGGGGGCGAATGGAGCTTTCTTT.

This clonotype occurred many times. This chain joins TRBV7-8 and TRBJ1-2; D gene uncertain. Germline CDR1 SGHVS, CDR2 FQNEAQ. Trimming left V 4 bases short and J 4 bases short, with 16 bases between. CDR3 size: 15 residues. The CDR3 nucleotides are TGTGCCAGCAGCTCACTTCCGGATACGAGCTATGGCTACACCTTC. Its translation: CASSSLPDTSYGYTF. The full variable domain, with the rest looked up from reference TRBV7-8 and TRBJ1-2, is GAGVSQSPRYKVAKRGQDVALRCDPISGHVSLFWYQQALGQGPEFLTYFQNEAQLDKSGLPSDRFFAERPEGSVSTLKIQRTQQEDSAVYLCASSSLPDTSYGYTFGSGTRLTVV.

This clonotype was observed at least ten times. This sequence joins TRBV20-1 and TRBJ2-7, with 9 nucleotides matching TRBD1. This CDR3 spans 15 amino acids. Germline lookup yields CDR1 DFQATT and CDR2 SNEGSKA (reference sequence). The V and J ends lost 2 bases and 3 bases, in that order; junction bases with no gene match: 8. In DNA form, the CDR3 reads TGCAGTGCTAGAAAGCCGGGACAGGGAAACTACGAGCAGTACTTC. It translates to CSARKPGQGNYEQYF.

This clonotype was detected many times. The chain carries TRBV12-3 or TRBV12-4 and TRBJ2-1; TRBD2 is a possible D gene (5 bases). V was clipped by 2 bases and J by 7 bases, with 15 bases between them. The CDR3 totals 15 residues. The CDR3 region has the DNA TGTGCCAGCAGTTTACGGACTGAGACGGGGAATGAGCAGTTCTTC. It codes for CASSLRTETGNEQFF.

This clonotype was seen many times. The chain has TRBV24-1 and TRBJ2-2, with unresolved D. The germline CDR1 and CDR2 sequences are KGHDR and SFDVKD. V lost 1 base and J lost 6, with 2 bases in between. There are 12 residues in the CDR3. The CDR3 protein is CATSDFSGELFF. CDR3 bases: TGTGCCACCAGTGATTTCTCCGGGGAGCTGTTTTTT.

This clonotype was seen at least ten times. This chain links TRBV2 with TRBJ1-4; TRBD1 agrees at 8 bases. This CDR3 has 15 amino acids. J gave up 5 bases and V 5 bases, and 7 bases lay outside the gene matches. CDR1 and CDR2 (germline): SNHLY, FYNNEI. CDR3 bases: TGTGCCAGCAGTTATACGAGACAGGGGAATGAAAAACTGTTTTTT. Its translation is CASSYTRQGNEKLFF.